The clone carrying this T cell receptor beta chain was seen ten or more times. What it recognizes is unknown. TCRdb reprocessed the reads with MiXCR, giving one entry per CDR3 protein. The sample holds approximately 140,000 distinct CDR3 sequences; about 6.1% are singletons and the top ten take about a sixth. This specimen belongs to a study of T cell repertoires in cytomegalovirus infection. Study details: Indicated by public TCR beta signatures were CMV infection and matching HLA type.

Notes on the study in general: HLA-C-restricted CMV clonotypes gave the most frequent clonotype in two of eight donors. Individuals carrying CMV plus the relevant HLA were identified by cumulative frequency of public TCR beta families.

Germline CDR1 reads KGHSH; CDR2 reads LQKENI. The CDR3 totals 16 residues. After removal of 2 bases from V and 0 bases from J, the junction contained 3 bases not matched to a gene. The rearrangement links TRBV18 to TRBJ1-2, with 10 bases aligning to TRBD1. This clonotype was obtained from a human donor in good health (CMV status not recorded). Some clones in this sample may be carry-over from other donors' samples. Material for sequencing was PBMCs. CDR3 coding DNA: TGTGCCAGCTCACCAGGGACAGGGGCCTCTAACTATGGCTACACCTTC. Protein sequence: CASSPGTGASNYGYTF. The full variable domain, rest sourced from reference TRBV18 and TRBJ1-2, is NAGVMQNPRHLVRRRGQEARLRCSPMKGHSHVYWYRQLPEEGLKFMVYLQKENIIDESGMPKERFSAEFPKEGPSILRIQQVVRGDSAAYFCASSPGTGASNYGYTFGSGTRLTVV.